This T cell receptor (beta chain) appears in the sequencing data of a study of T cell responses to AZD1222 COVID-19 vaccine. Generated by immunoSEQ multiplex PCR, the TCRdb table keeps only in-frame clones and is missing some. The repertoire holds around 180,000 clones, with 94% as singletons. Comments on this clone: Its matching antigen is unknown.

The CDR3 spans 16 residues. From germline, CDR1 is PRHDT and CDR2 FYEKMQ (reference sequence). Trimming left V 5 bases short and J 1 base short, with 17 bases between. Findings and caveats of the study: Seropositivity was recorded at baseline in only a handful of AZD1222 recipients. Among the donors, most were white British and more were female, and clonal diversity was possibly underestimated.

This chain uses TRBV13 with TRBJ1-1, with D unclear. The clonotype originates from an adult who received the AZD1222 COVID-19 vaccine. This specimen consisted of peripheral blood, obtained 28 days after the second AZD1222 dose. The CDR3 DNA sequence: TGTGCCAGCAGCCCAGAGAAATGGACCGAGAACACTGAAGCTTTCTTT. Its protein product is CASSPEKWTENTEAFF. The whole variable domain, filled in from reference TRBV13 and TRBJ1-1, reads AAGVIQSPRHLIKEKRETATLKCYPIPRHDTVYWYQQGPGQDPQFLISFYEKMQSDKGSIPDRFSAQQFSDYHSELNMSSLELGDSALYFCASSPEKWTENTEAFFGQGTRLTVV.